What follows describes a single T cell receptor beta chain. Its specificity is not known. Trimming left V 3 bases short and J 3 bases short, with 13 bases between. The germline V gene has CDR1 SGDLS and CDR2 YYNGEE. This CDR3 contains 15 residues. This entry is derived from a study of cytomegalovirus exposure and HLA in healthy donors. TCRdb's table, derived via immunoSEQ multiplex PCR, lists solely in-frame clones and lacks some. The sample includes about 140,000 clones, approximately 87% of them seen just once. The study's findings and limits: Among TCR beta chains, those listed as cytomegalovirus-associated numbered about 150.

This TCR came from a man younger than 35 in good health and CMV-seronegative. The chain links TRBV9 to TRBJ2-1, with D perhaps TRBD2 (6 bases). Sequencing was performed on PBMCs. The DNA for the CDR3 is TGTGCCAGCAGCGCCTCCGGGACTGTCTACAATGAGCAGTTCTTC. This translates into CASSASGTVYNEQFF.